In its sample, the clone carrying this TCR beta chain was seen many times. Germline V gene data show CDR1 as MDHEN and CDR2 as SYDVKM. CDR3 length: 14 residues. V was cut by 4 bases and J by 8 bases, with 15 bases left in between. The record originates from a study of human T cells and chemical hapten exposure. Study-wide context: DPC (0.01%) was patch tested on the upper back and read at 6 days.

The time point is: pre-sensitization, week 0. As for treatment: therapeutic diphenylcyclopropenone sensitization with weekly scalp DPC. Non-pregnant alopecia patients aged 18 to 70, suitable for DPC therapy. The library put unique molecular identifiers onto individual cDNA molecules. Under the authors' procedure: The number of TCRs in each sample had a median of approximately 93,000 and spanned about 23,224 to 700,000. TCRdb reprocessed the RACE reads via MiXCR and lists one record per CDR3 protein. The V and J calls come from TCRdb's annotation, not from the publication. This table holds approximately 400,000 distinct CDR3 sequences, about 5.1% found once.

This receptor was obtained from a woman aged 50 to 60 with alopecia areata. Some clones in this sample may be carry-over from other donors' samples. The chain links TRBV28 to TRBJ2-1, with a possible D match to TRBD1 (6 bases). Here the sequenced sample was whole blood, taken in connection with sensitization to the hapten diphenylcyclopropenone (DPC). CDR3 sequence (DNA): TGTGCCAGCAGTTCTCGGACAGAGTGGTATGAGCAGTTCTTC. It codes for CASSSRTEWYEQFF.